This T cell receptor (beta chain) emerged from a study of blood T cell repertoires in COVID-19. Study overall: Sites across the United States, Italy and Spain contributed samples from acute and convalescent COVID-19.

CDR1 is SGHRS, CDR2 YFSETQ, per germline. CDR3 length: 16 amino acids. Trimming took 3 bases from V and 7 from J; bases not matched to a gene: 10. Data came from immunoSEQ multiplex PCR; TCRdb stores just in-frame clones and leaves some out. The sample lists some 70,000 clones; over 80% were seen once. The table lists this clone with a count of one. This TCR was recovered from a woman older than 75 with active COVID-19. Sequencing used peripheral blood. The V gene is TRBV5-1, the J gene TRBJ1-2; TRBD1 matches 12 bases. Here the CDR3 reads CASSSPAGTGGRGYTF. The CDR3 bases are TGCGCCAGCAGCTCACCGGCGGGGACAGGGGGCCGTGGCTACACCTTC.